A single sample is the source of the 23 T cell receptor beta chains below, sequenced in a study of cytomegalovirus exposure and HLA in healthy donors. Primers: 60 Vbeta forward and 13 Jbeta reverse. Produced via immunoSEQ multiplex PCR; TCRdb's table is partial and in-frame only. Found here are more than 100,000 clones, more than 65% of them singletons; the top ten hold about a tenth. Sequenced sample: PBMCs. Receptors were obtained from a woman between 18 and 29 years old in good health and CMV-seropositive.

This clone was seen only a few times. The chain has TRBV10-3 and TRBJ1-3; TRBD1 agrees at 11 bases. The CDR3 has 14 residues. CDR1 and CDR2 from the germline V gene are ENHRY and SYGVKD. Trimming took 6 bases from V and 4 from J; bases not matched to a gene: 2. The CDR3 loop reads CAIRGQGAGNTIYF. CDR3 bases: TGTGCCATCAGAGGACAGGGGGCAGGAAACACCATATATTTT.

This clone has only a few counts. The rearrangement joins TRBV9 to TRBJ1-2; possibly TRBD1 for D (5 bases). V lost 3 bases to trimming and J lost 4 bases, with 13 bases between them. Germline assignment: CDR1 SGDLS and CDR2 YYNGEE. There are 14 residues in the CDR3. The CDR3 DNA follows: TGTGCCAGCAGCGGGAGGGGAATTAGCTATGGCTACACCTTC. Residues: CASSGRGISYGYTF.

The chain links TRBV2 to TRBJ1-5; D is possibly TRBD1 (6 bases). CDR3 length equals 13 residues. Per the germline V gene, CDR1 is SNHLY and CDR2 is FYNNEI. V lost 5 bases and J 3 bases, leaving 8 bases between the germline ends. CDR3 protein: CASSSGANQPQHF. Written as DNA, the CDR3 is TGTGCCAGCAGTTCAGGGGCCAATCAGCCCCAGCATTTT.

In its sample, this clone was seen a few times. The chain uses TRBV19 and TRBJ2-7; 8 bases are shared with TRBD1. Germline V gene lookup returns CDR1 LNHDA and CDR2 SQIVND (reference sequence). J lost 3 bases, V lost 3 bases, and 7 bases had no gene match. This CDR3 region has 15 residues. CDR3 region: CASSIGTGPGYEQYF. CDR3 sequence (DNA): TGTGCCAGTAGTATTGGGACAGGCCCTGGCTACGAGCAGTACTTC.

The chain's CDR3 is CASSLEGTENEKLFF. The CDR3 nucleotides read TGTGCCAGCAGCTTAGAGGGGACAGAAAATGAAAAACTGTTTTTT. The chain uses TRBV7-8 and TRBJ1-4, with TRBD1 matching over 7 bases. The CDR3 contains 15 residues. Per the germline V gene, CDR1 is SGHVS and CDR2 is FQNEAQ. With V trimmed by 1 base and J by 5 bases, 4 bases remained unmatched.

The chain has TRBV19 and TRBJ1-2, with D possibly being TRBD1 (6 bases). The germline V gene encodes CDR1 LNHDA and CDR2 SQIVND (reference sequence). The V end lost 2 bases, the J end lost 0 bases, and 10 bases lay between the germline ends. The CDR3 contains 15 residues. The CDR3 loop is CASSISPGANYGYTF. CDR3 bases: TGTGCCAGTAGTATATCCCCAGGGGCTAACTATGGCTACACCTTC.

This clone was recorded a few times. The chain joins TRBV18 to TRBJ1-6; TRBD1 might be the D (5 bases). The V and J ends lost 0 bases and 5 bases respectively, with 8 bases between them. Germline CDR1 KGHSH, CDR2 LQKENI. The CDR3 is 15 amino acids. The chain's CDR3 is CASSPPVTDNSPLHF. As DNA, the CDR3 is TGTGCCAGCTCACCACCGGTGACAGATAATTCACCCCTCCACTTT.

The chain carries TRBV5-1 and TRBJ2-1; D gene unclear. The CDR3 extends over 11 amino acids. V was shortened by 0 bases and J by 9 bases, with 4 bases between the two germline ends. Germline V gene lookup returns CDR1 SGHRS and CDR2 YFSETQ. CDR3 protein: CASSLVSEQFF. Written as DNA, the CDR3 is TGCGCCAGCAGCTTGGTTAGTGAGCAGTTCTTC.

This rearrangement joins TRBV19 to TRBJ2-6, with a possible D match to TRBD2 (6 bases). This CDR3 has 18 residues. The ends were cut back, 1 base at V and 2 bases at J, with 15 bases in the middle. The germline CDR1 and CDR2 sequences are LNHDA and SQIVND (reference sequence). CDR3: CASSIGGLRRPGANVLTF. The DNA of the CDR3 is TGTGCCAGTAGTATAGGGGGACTCCGACGCCCTGGGGCCAACGTCCTGACTTTC.

The chain combines TRBV7-9 with TRBJ1-2; no firm D call. Germline assignment: CDR1 SEHNR and CDR2 FQNEAQ (reference sequence). V lost 6 bases, J lost 2 bases, and 13 bases lay in between. The CDR3 extends over 14 amino acids. For the CDR3, the DNA is TGTGCCAGCAGGCTCGGAGGGCCCAACTATGGCTACACCTTC. Its translation: CASRLGGPNYGYTF.

A few counts support this clone. V and J are TRBV10-3 and TRBJ2-7; D possibly corresponds to TRBD1 (6 bases). There are 19 residues in the CDR3. V lost 3 bases and J lost 0, with 24 bases in between. CDR1 is ENHRY, CDR2 SYGVKD, per germline. The CDR3 sequence is CAISEHRDLGTKSSYEQYF. The DNA for the CDR3 is TGTGCCATCAGTGAACACAGGGATCTCGGGACAAAAAGCTCCTACGAGCAGTACTTC.

The chain links TRBV2 to TRBJ1-1; D is undetermined. The germline CDR1 and CDR2 sequences are SNHLY and FYNNEI. CDR3 size: 18 residues. V lost 0 bases and J lost 1, with 18 bases in between. The CDR3 spells CASSEARGIPPSNTEAFF. The CDR3 nucleotides are TGTGCCAGCAGTGAAGCCAGAGGGATCCCCCCCTCGAACACTGAAGCTTTCTTT.

This clone appeared a few times. The V and J genes are TRBV6-5 and TRBJ2-7; 9 positions agree with TRBD1. The germline gives CDR1 MNHEY, CDR2 SVGAGI. V lost 2 bases and J lost 6; bases outside the gene matches: 8. The CDR3 runs 15 residues. CDR3 residues: CASSYTGGEGVEQYF. CDR3 nucleotide sequence: TGTGCCAGCAGTTACACAGGGGGCGAGGGAGTCGAGCAGTACTTC.

The chain is built from TRBV29-1 and TRBJ2-3; 8 positions match TRBD2. The J segment lost 0 bases and the V segment lost 5 bases, leaving 7 bases of the junction unmatched. The CDR3 runs to 15 residues. Germline assignment: CDR1 SQVTM and CDR2 ANQGSEA. CDR3 protein: CSVIGGGTSTDTQYF. Written as DNA, the CDR3 is TGCAGCGTTATTGGCGGGGGGACTAGCACAGATACGCAGTATTTT.

This rearrangement joins TRBV7-3 to TRBJ2-1; 15 bases match TRBD2. J lost 6 bases, V lost 4 bases, and 4 bases had no gene match. CDR3 length equals 16 residues. Germline CDR1 reads SGHTA; CDR2 reads FQGTGA. DNA of the CDR3: TGTGCCAGCAGCTACGGACTAGCGGGGGGGATCAATGAGCAGTTCTTC. Translated: CASSYGLAGGINEQFF.

The J gene is TRBJ2-7, the V gene TRBV27, with D possibly matching TRBD1 (5 bases). CDR1 and CDR2 from the germline V gene are MNHEY and SMNVEV (reference sequence). Trimming took off 3 bases at V and 0 bases at J, with 12 bases between the two ends. The CDR3 is 15 amino acids. CDR3 residues: CASSLTTVSSYEQYF. The CDR3 region has the DNA TGTGCCAGCAGTTTGACGACAGTCAGCTCCTACGAGCAGTACTTC.

The CDR3 loop reads CASSADPQDTSYEQYF. The CDR3 DNA reads as TGTGCCAGCAGCGCCGACCCCCAGGACACCTCCTACGAGCAGTACTTC. The chain employs TRBV9 and TRBJ2-7; weak D call: TRBD1 (5 bases). Trimming pared 3 bases from V and 0 bases from J, leaving 16 bases between. CDR1 and CDR2 from the germline V gene are SGDLS and YYNGEE. The CDR3 contains 16 residues.

CDR3 DNA: TGTGCCAGCAGTAGAGACACGAGCAATCAGCCCCAGCATTTT. This translates into CASSRDTSNQPQHF. The chain combines TRBV28 with TRBJ1-5; D gene ambiguous. The germline gives CDR1 MDHEN, CDR2 SYDVKM. Deletions cut 5 bases from V and 1 base from J, with 9 bases between. CDR3 length: 14 residues.

This clone has a single count. The chain combines TRBV4-1 with TRBJ1-1; possible D gene TRBD1, 6 bases. CDR3 length equals 17 residues. The V end was cut by 0 bases, the J end by 1 base, with 15 bases between. The V gene's germline CDR1 is MGHRA and CDR2 YSYEKL. The CDR3 coding sequence is TGCGCCAGCAGCCAAGATGGGGCAGGGGAAAGGAACACTGAAGCTTTCTTT. Protein: CASSQDGAGERNTEAFF.

The genes are TRBV19 and TRBJ2-2, with a tentative D call TRBD1 (5 bases). The germline CDR1 and CDR2 sequences are LNHDA and SQIVND (reference sequence). The CDR3 covers 19 residues. The germline V and J ends were trimmed by 5 bases and 0 bases, with 22 bases remaining between them. CDR3 in amino acids: CASSLQGPGFSPNTGELFF. DNA for the CDR3: TGTGCCAGTAGTCTGCAGGGCCCCGGGTTCTCCCCGAACACCGGGGAGCTGTTTTTT.

The chain recombines TRBV6-1 with TRBJ2-1; 7 bases are shared with TRBD1. The CDR3 is 15 residues long. Germline V lookup: CDR1 MNHNS, CDR2 SASEGT. With 4 bases clipped from V and 3 bases from J, the junction kept 6 bases outside the gene matches. CDR3 DNA sequence: TGTGCCAGCAGTGCCGGGACAGCTAACTACAATGAGCAGTTCTTC. It translates to CASSAGTANYNEQFF.

The gene calls are TRBV10-1 and TRBJ2-1, with 8 bases aligning to TRBD2. The CDR3 contains 14 residues. J gave up 9 bases and V 6 bases, and 10 bases lay outside the gene matches. Germline V CDR1 and CDR2: WNHNN, SYGVQD (reference sequence). CDR3 amino acids: CASSETGGPGEQFF. CDR3 nucleotide sequence: TGCGCCAGCAGCGAGACGGGGGGGCCAGGTGAGCAGTTCTTC.

The V gene is TRBV6-1, the J gene TRBJ2-1, with TRBD2 matching over 10 bases. The CDR3 sequence is 15 residues long. V lost 10 bases, J lost 7 bases, and 13 bases stayed unmatched. Germline assignment: CDR1 MNHNS and CDR2 SASEGT. The CDR3 sequence: CATLRGTSDRNEQFF. The CDR3 region has the DNA TGTGCCACCCTAAGGGGGACTAGCGATAGGAATGAGCAGTTCTTC.